The 20 T cell receptor beta chains below were found in one sample sequenced in a study of T cell responses to AZD1222 COVID-19 vaccine. Sequenced by immunoSEQ multiplex PCR; TCRdb stores in-frame clones only, minus some. The sample has approximately 99,000 clones; around 90% are singletons. Sequences were derived from peripheral blood, sampled on day 0 of MenACWY control vaccination. These receptors originate from an adult in good health.

The DNA of the CDR3 is TGTGCCAGCAGCTTAACGGGAGGCTCGCGGTTCACAGATACGCAGTATTTT. Amino acid sequence: CASSLTGGSRFTDTQYF. The rearrangement joins TRBV7-3 to TRBJ2-3; the D gene is possibly TRBD2 (6 bases). The V end lost 0 bases, the J end lost 2 bases, and 15 bases lay between the germline ends. The germline CDR1 and CDR2 sequences are SGHTA and FQGTGA. The CDR3 length is 17 residues.

This rearrangement joins TRBV28 to TRBJ1-1; D is possibly TRBD1 (5 bases). Germline loops: CDR1 MDHEN, CDR2 SYDVKM. The CDR3 length is 15 residues. V was trimmed by 7 bases and J by 6 bases, leaving 21 bases between them. DNA of the CDR3: TGTGCCAGCACCAGGCCGGGGCCGCAGCCGGCTGAAGCTTTCTTT. It encodes CASTRPGPQPAEAFF.

The rearrangement links TRBV5-1 to TRBJ1-3, with TRBD1 matching over 9 bases. CDR1 and CDR2 (germline): SGHRS, YFSETQ. This CDR3 contains 17 residues. Trimming cost V 1 base and J 3 bases; bases outside gene matches: 8. The CDR3 sequence: CASSLRGQGLDGNTIYF. The CDR3 coding sequence is TGCGCCAGCAGCTTGAGAGGACAGGGGTTGGATGGAAACACCATATATTTT.

The chain couples TRBV7-3 to TRBJ2-5; TRBD2 matches at 7 bases. Trimming removed 4 bases from V and 6 bases from J; junction bases left unmatched: 11. This CDR3 has 15 residues. Germline V gene data show CDR1 as SGHTA and CDR2 as FQGTGA. This CDR3 reads CASSSLAGVVQTQYF. CDR3 DNA: TGTGCCAGCAGCTCTCTCGCGGGGGTCGTGCAGACCCAGTACTTC.

Points on this clone: The same CDR3 is also encoded by other DNA sequences in this sample. The genes are TRBV19 and TRBJ2-7; D is perhaps TRBD2 (5 bases). Trimming took 3 bases from V and 6 from J, leaving 6 bases between them. CDR3 length equals 11 residues. Germline-derived CDR1 and CDR2 are LNHDA and SQIVND (reference sequence). The CDR3 loop reads CASSIGGEQYF. In nucleotides, the CDR3 is TGTGCCAGTAGTATCGGAGGCGAGCAGTACTTC.

In its sample, this clone was seen once. V is TRBV28 and J is TRBJ1-2; tentative D call: TRBD1 (5 bases). CDR1 is MDHEN, CDR2 SYDVKM, per germline. This CDR3 is 15 amino acids long. V lost 6 bases and J lost 3, with 17 bases in between. The CDR3 sequence: CASRGVGRVDYGYTF. The CDR3 nucleotides read TGTGCCAGCAGGGGGGTCGGAAGGGTGGACTATGGCTACACCTTC.

V is TRBV29-1 and J is TRBJ2-7, with 7 bases lining up with TRBD1. The germline CDR1 and CDR2 sequences are SQVTM and ANQGSEA. There are 15 residues in the CDR3. V trimming: 7 bases; J trimming: 1 base; junction bases outside the gene matches: 13. DNA of the CDR3: TGCAGCGCAGAAGGGAGAGGCAGGGGGTCCTACGAGCAGTACTTC. Residues: CSAEGRGRGSYEQYF.

This chain joins TRBV9 and TRBJ2-2, with TRBD2 matching 7 bases. The CDR3 consists of 15 residues. The germline CDR1 and CDR2 sequences are SGDLS and YYNGEE. Germline trimming cut 0 bases from V and 5 bases from J; bases unmatched to any gene: 4. The CDR3 region is CASSVDRGVTGELFF. The CDR3 nucleotides are TGTGCCAGCAGCGTAGATCGGGGGGTGACCGGGGAGCTGTTTTTT. Full variable domain (missing parts from reference TRBV9 and TRBJ2-2): DSGVTQTPKHLITATGQRVTLRCSPRSGDLSVYWYQQSLDQGLQFLIQYYNGEERAKGNILERFSAQQFPDLHSELNLSSLELGDSALYFCASSVDRGVTGELFFGEGSRLTVL.

As to this clone: Mismatch with germline at one junction end may stem from a read error. This rearrangement joins TRBV30 to TRBJ2-7; no clear D. CDR3 length: 11 residues. CDR1 is GTSNPN, CDR2 SVGIG, per germline (reference sequence). The DNA of the CDR3 is TGTGCCTGGAGTGTACGTGTCAGTCAGCACTTC. It encodes CAWSVRVSQHF.

This rearrangement joins TRBV4-2 to TRBJ1-6, with D perhaps TRBD1 (5 bases). V was trimmed by 0 bases and J by 0 bases, leaving 15 bases between them. The CDR3 has 19 residues. The germline V gene encodes CDR1 LGHNA and CDR2 YNFKEQ. The CDR3 DNA sequence: TGTGCCAGCAGCCAAGATACTCTTGCGGGGACCTCCTATAATTCACCCCTCCACTTT. It specifies CASSQDTLAGTSYNSPLHF.

The count of this clone is one. The chain links TRBV14 to TRBJ2-7; D remains unclear. The germline CDR1 and CDR2 sequences are SGHDN and FVKESK. The CDR3 loop spans 12 amino acids. The V gene lost 0 bases and the J gene lost 4 bases, with 4 bases spanning the gap. CDR3 loop: CASSQEVYEQYF. CDR3 coding DNA: TGTGCCAGCAGCCAAGAGGTTTACGAGCAGTACTTC.

The genes are TRBV19 and TRBJ2-2, with D perhaps TRBD1 (6 bases). The ends were cut back, 5 bases at V and 1 base at J, with 11 bases in the middle. This CDR3 is 15 amino acids long. Germline CDR1 LNHDA, CDR2 SQIVND (reference sequence). The CDR3 protein is CASSSDRLNTGELFF. The CDR3 DNA follows: TGTGCCAGTAGTTCCGACAGGCTGAACACCGGGGAGCTGTTTTTT. The full variable domain, its missing parts supplied by reference TRBV19 and TRBJ2-2, is DGGITQSPKYLFRKEGQNVTLSCEQNLNHDAMYWYRQDPGQGLRLIYYSQIVNDFQKGDIAEGYSVSREKKESFPLTVTSAQKNPTAFYLCASSSDRLNTGELFFGEGSRLTVL.

The V and J genes are TRBV6-2 or TRBV6-3 and TRBJ1-4; 9 bases line up with TRBD1. The CDR3 runs 14 residues. The germline V gene encodes CDR1 MNHEY and CDR2 SVGEGT. J was trimmed by 6 bases and V by 5 bases; bases with no gene match: 4. CDR3 sequence (DNA): TGTGCCAGCAGTCCGGGACAGGGTTATGAAAAACTGTTTTTT. It codes for CASSPGQGYEKLFF.

The rearrangement joins TRBV9 to TRBJ1-4; tentatively, D is TRBD1 (5 bases). From germline, CDR1 is SGDLS and CDR2 YYNGEE. The CDR3 totals 15 residues. Trimming left V 0 bases short and J 4 bases short, with 10 bases between. CDR3 region: CASSVVPGVNEKLFF. The CDR3 DNA reads TGTGCCAGCAGCGTAGTTCCGGGGGTTAATGAAAAACTGTTTTTT.

The chain employs TRBV19 and TRBJ1-3, with D uncertain. This CDR3 comprises 16 residues. Trimming took off 2 bases at V and 0 bases at J, with 11 bases between the two ends. Germline assignment: CDR1 LNHDA and CDR2 SQIVND (reference sequence). CDR3 DNA: TGTGCCAGTAGTATATTCGGACCACGCTCTGGAAACACCATATATTTT. This translates into CASSIFGPRSGNTIYF.

CDR3 DNA sequence: TGTGCCAGCAGCGGGCGGACTAGTGTCTACAATGAGCAGTTCTTC. This sequence encodes CASSGRTSVYNEQFF. V is TRBV7-2 and J is TRBJ2-1; 7 bases are shared with TRBD2. V lost 5 bases and J lost 3; bases outside the gene matches: 7. CDR1 is SGHTA and CDR2 is FQGNSA in the germline V gene. This CDR3 has 15 residues.

The chain couples TRBV7-8 to TRBJ1-6; D gene unclear. The germline V gene encodes CDR1 SGHVS and CDR2 FQNEAQ. V was trimmed by 5 bases and J by 6 bases, leaving 17 bases between them. There are 16 residues in the CDR3. In DNA form, the CDR3 reads TGTGCCAGCAGCCCGTCGAGATCCGCTCCTAATTCACCCCTCCACTTT. Protein: CASSPSRSAPNSPLHF.

The chain uses TRBV28 and TRBJ2-7; D not resolved. This CDR3 region has 13 residues. V lost 10 bases and J 2 bases, leaving 15 bases between the germline ends. Germline loops: CDR1 MDHEN, CDR2 SYDVKM. CDR3 bases: TGTGCCATTTCGACCGGGTCACCCTACGAGCAGTACTTC. Its translation is CAISTGSPYEQYF.

The chain employs TRBV3-1 (or the pseudogene TRBV3-2) and TRBJ1-2; the match to TRBD1 covers 7 bases. Trimming cost V 4 bases and J 4 bases; bases outside gene matches: 6. Germline loops: CDR1 LGHDT, CDR2 YNNKEL (reference sequence). The CDR3 is 14 amino acids. In DNA form, the CDR3 reads TGTGCCAGCAGCCGGGACAGCAGCCTCTATGGCTACACCTTC. Encoded protein: CASSRDSSLYGYTF.

The rearrangement links TRBV7-2 to TRBJ1-2, with D possibly matching TRBD1 (5 bases). V was pared by 6 bases and J by 2 bases, with 13 bases between. CDR3 length: 14 amino acids. Per the germline V gene, CDR1 is SGHTA and CDR2 is FQGNSA. This chain's CDR3 is CASSPGTVNYGYTF. CDR3 bases: TGTGCCAGCAGTCCCGGGACGGTGAACTATGGCTACACCTTC.